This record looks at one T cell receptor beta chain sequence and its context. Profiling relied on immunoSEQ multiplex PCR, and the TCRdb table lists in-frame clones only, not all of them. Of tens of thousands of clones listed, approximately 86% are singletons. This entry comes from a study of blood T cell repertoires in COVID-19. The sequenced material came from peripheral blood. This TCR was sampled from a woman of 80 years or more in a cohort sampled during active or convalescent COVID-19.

The CDR3 protein is CASSRGQLNTEAFF. The DNA of the CDR3 is TGCGCCAGCAGCCGGGGACAGCTGAACACTGAAGCTTTCTTT. J is TRBJ1-1 and V is TRBV5-1, with 7 bases aligning to TRBD1. CDR1 is SGHRS and CDR2 is YFSETQ in the germline V gene. The V segment lost 4 bases and the J segment 0 bases; nucleotides outside the gene matches: 3. This CDR3 region has 14 residues.